This T cell receptor (beta chain) was captured by sequencing in a study of cytomegalovirus exposure and HLA in healthy donors. Germline values: CDR1 LNHNV, CDR2 YYDKDF (reference sequence). This CDR3 has 16 amino acids. V shed 0 bases and J 3 bases; nucleotides not matched to a gene: 3. The PCR employed 60 Vbeta primers together with 13 Jbeta primers. Some clones are missing from TCRdb's copy, which holds only in-frame ones; the method was immunoSEQ multiplex PCR. The sample includes approximately 80,000 clones. Notes on this clone: Its antigen is not identified.

Findings and caveats of the study: TCR sequences were mostly rare, though some public TCRs occurred in many donors.

The TCR was taken from a man aged 18-30 years in good health and CMV-seropositive. The V gene is TRBV15, the J gene TRBJ2-2, with TRBD1 identical over 8 bases. Sequenced material: PBMCs. The CDR3 DNA reads as TGTGCCACCAGCAGAGACGCAGGGGGCGACACCGGGGAGCTGTTTTTT. Protein product: CATSRDAGGDTGELFF.